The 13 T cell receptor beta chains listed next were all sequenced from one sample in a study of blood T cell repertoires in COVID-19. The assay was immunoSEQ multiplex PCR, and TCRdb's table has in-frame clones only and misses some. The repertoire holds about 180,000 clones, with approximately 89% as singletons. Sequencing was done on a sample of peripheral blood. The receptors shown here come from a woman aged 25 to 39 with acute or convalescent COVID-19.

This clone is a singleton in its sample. CDR3 DNA sequence: TGTGCCAGCAGTTATGGGACAGGGGAAAACATTCAGTACTTC. Translated: CASSYGTGENIQYF. The chain employs TRBV6-6 and TRBJ2-4; 10 bases map to TRBD1. V gave up 3 bases and J gave up 5 bases; unmatched junction bases: 1. Germline lookup yields CDR1 MNHNY and CDR2 SVGAGI (reference sequence). The CDR3 loop spans 14 amino acids.

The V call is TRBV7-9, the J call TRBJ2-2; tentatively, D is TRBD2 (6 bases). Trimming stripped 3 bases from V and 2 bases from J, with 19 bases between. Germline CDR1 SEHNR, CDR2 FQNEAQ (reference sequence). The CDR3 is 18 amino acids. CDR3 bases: TGTGCCAGCAGCTTCCTGATGGGGAGGCGGGGTAACACCGGGGAGCTGTTTTTT. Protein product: CASSFLMGRRGNTGELFF.

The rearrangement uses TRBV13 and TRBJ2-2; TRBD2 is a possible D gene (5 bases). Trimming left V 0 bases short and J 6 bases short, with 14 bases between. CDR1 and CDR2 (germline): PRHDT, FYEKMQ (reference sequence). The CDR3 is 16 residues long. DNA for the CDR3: TGTGCCAGCAGCTTAGGCCCCGGGGAGAGAGCCGGGGAGCTGTTTTTT. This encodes CASSLGPGERAGELFF.

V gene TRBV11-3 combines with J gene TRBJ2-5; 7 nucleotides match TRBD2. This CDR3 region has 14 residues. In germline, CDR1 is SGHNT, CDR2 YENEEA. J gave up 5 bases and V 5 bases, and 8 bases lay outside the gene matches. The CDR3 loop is CASSPKAGSETQYF. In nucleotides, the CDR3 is TGTGCCAGCAGCCCAAAAGCGGGGAGCGAGACCCAGTACTTC. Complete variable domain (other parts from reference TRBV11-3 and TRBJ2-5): EAGVVQSPRYKIIEKKQPVAFWCNPISGHNTLYWYLQNLGQGPELLIRYENEEAVDDSQLPKDRFSAERLKGVDSTLKIQPAELGDSAVYLCASSPKAGSETQYFGPGTRLLVL.

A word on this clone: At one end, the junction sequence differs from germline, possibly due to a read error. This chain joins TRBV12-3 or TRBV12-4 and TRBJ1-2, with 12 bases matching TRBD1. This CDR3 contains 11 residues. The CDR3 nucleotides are TGTGCCAGCAGTTCGGGACAGGGGGCCTTCTTC. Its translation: CASSSGQGAFF.

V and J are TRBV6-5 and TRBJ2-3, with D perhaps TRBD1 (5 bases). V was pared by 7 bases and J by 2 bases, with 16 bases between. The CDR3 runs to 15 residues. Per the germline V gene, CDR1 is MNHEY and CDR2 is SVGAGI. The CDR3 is CASMDIKGSTDTQYF. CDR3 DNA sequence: TGTGCCAGCATGGACATTAAAGGATCCACAGATACGCAGTATTTT.

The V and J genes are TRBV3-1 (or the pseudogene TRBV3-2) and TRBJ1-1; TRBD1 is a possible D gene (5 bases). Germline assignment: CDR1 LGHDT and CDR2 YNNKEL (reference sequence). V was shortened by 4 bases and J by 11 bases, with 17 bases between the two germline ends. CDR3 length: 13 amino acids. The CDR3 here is CASSRTEPGLAFF. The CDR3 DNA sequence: TGTGCCAGCAGCCGCACGGAGCCAGGGTTGGCTTTCTTT.

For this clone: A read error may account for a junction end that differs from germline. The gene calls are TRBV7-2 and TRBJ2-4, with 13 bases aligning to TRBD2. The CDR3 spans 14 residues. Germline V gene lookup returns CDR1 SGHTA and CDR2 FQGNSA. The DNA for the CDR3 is TGTGCCAGCAGCTTAGGGCCCCGACTAGCGGGAGGCCTCTTC. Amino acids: CASSLGPRLAGGLF.

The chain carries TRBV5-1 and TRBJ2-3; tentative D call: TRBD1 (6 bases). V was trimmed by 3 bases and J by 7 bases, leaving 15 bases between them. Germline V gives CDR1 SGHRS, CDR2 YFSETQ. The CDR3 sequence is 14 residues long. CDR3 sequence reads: CASSSPTGTNTQYF. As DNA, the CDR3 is TGCGCCAGCAGCTCCCCCACAGGGACAAATACGCAGTATTTT.

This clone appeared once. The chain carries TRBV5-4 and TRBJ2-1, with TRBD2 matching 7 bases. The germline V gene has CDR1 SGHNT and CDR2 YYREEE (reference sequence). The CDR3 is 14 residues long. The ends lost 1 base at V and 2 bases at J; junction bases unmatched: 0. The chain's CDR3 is CASSLSGTYNEQFF. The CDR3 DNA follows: TGTGCCAGCAGCTTGAGCGGGACCTACAATGAGCAGTTCTTC.

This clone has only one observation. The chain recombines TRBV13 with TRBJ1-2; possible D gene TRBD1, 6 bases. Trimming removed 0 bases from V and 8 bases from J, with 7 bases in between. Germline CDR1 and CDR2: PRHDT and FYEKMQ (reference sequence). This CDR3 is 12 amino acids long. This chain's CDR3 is CASSLGTGGYTF. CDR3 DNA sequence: TGTGCCAGCAGCTTAGGGACAGGAGGCTACACCTTC.

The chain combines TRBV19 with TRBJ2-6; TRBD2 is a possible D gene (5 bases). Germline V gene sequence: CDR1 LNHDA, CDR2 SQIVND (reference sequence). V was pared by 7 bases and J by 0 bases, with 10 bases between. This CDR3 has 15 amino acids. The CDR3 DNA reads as TGTGCCAGTAAGAAGAGGGACTCTGGGGCCAACGTCCTGACTTTC. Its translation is CASKKRDSGANVLTF.

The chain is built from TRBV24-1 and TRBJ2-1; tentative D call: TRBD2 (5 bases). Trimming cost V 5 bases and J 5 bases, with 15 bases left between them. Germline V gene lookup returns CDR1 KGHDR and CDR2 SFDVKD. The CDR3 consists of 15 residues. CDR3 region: CATSAPLPGDNEQFF. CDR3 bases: TGTGCCACCAGTGCCCCTTTACCCGGGGACAATGAGCAGTTCTTC.